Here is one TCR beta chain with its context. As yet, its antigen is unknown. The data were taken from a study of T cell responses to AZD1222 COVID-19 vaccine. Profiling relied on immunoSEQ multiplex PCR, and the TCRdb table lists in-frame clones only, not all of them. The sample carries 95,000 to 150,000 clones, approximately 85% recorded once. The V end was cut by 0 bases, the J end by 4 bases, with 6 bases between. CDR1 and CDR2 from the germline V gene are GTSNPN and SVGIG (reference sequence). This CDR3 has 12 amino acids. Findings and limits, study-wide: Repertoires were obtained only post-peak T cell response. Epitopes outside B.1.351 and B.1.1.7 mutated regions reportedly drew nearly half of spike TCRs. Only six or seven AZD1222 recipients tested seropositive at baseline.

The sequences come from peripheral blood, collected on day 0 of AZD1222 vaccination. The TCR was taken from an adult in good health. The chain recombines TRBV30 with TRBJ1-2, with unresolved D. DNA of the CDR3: TGTGCCTGGAGTGTTGGTGGCTATGGCTACACCTTC. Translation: CAWSVGGYGYTF.